The 25 T cell receptor beta chains below were found in one sample sequenced in a study of Tregs in tolerant kidney transplant recipients. Assay: immunoSEQ multiplex PCR; the TCRdb copy retains only in-frame clones and omits some. The sample lists some 55,000 clones; over 70% were seen once. Sequenced material: CD4+ T cells from blood. Source of these receptors: a human donor in good health.

V is TRBV19 and J is TRBJ2-6; D is ambiguous. Trimming removed 1 base at V and 2 bases at J, with 6 bases between. Germline V lookup: CDR1 LNHDA, CDR2 SQIVND (reference sequence). The CDR3 spans 15 residues. CDR3 in amino acids: CASSIATTGANVLTF. DNA of the CDR3: TGTGCCAGTAGTATAGCCACTACTGGGGCCAACGTCCTGACTTTC.

This chain joins TRBV5-4 and TRBJ2-2, with D perhaps TRBD1 or TRBD2 (6 bases each). V lost 0 bases and J lost 6, with 15 bases in between. The CDR3 is 16 amino acids. Germline V lookup: CDR1 SGHNT, CDR2 YYREEE (reference sequence). The CDR3 is CASSLAFGGGSGELFF. The CDR3 DNA is TGTGCCAGCAGCTTGGCTTTCGGGGGCGGGTCCGGGGAGCTGTTTTTT.

The chain joins TRBV7-2 to TRBJ2-5; D gene uncertain. With 3 bases removed from V and 0 bases from J, the gap between germline ends came to 8 bases. The CDR3 consists of 14 residues. From germline, CDR1 is SGHTA and CDR2 FQGNSA. CDR3 sequence: CASSFRLYQETQYF. CDR3 bases: TGTGCCAGCAGCTTCCGTTTGTACCAAGAGACCCAGTACTTC.

The V call is TRBV7-3, the J call TRBJ2-3; no clear D gene. V lost 2 bases to trimming and J lost 4 bases, with 7 bases between them. Germline values: CDR1 SGHTA, CDR2 FQGTGA. CDR3 length equals 13 residues. CDR3 sequence reads: CASSLGDPDTQYF. CDR3 bases: TGTGCCAGCAGCTTAGGCGACCCAGATACGCAGTATTTT. The variable domain in full, with the rest retrieved from reference TRBV7-3 and TRBJ2-3, is GAGVSQTPSNKVTEKGKYVELRCDPISGHTALYWYRQSLGQGPEFLIYFQGTGAADDSGLPNDRFFAVRPEGSVSTLKIQRTERGDSAVYLCASSLGDPDTQYFGPGTRLTVL.

The CDR3 loop is CASSTGPAGTDTQYF. CDR3 bases: TGTGCCAGTAGTACGGGACCGGCAGGCACAGATACGCAGTATTTT. The chain uses TRBV19 and TRBJ2-3; possibly TRBD1 or TRBD2 for D (5 bases each). The CDR3 contains 15 residues. Trimming shortened V by 4 bases and J by 1 base, and 12 bases separated the two germline ends. CDR1 LNHDA and CDR2 SQIVND come from the germline V gene (reference sequence). The whole variable domain, filled in from reference TRBV19 and TRBJ2-3, reads DGGITQSPKYLFRKEGQNVTLSCEQNLNHDAMYWYRQDPGQGLRLIYYSQIVNDFQKGDIAEGYSVSREKKESFPLTVTSAQKNPTAFYLCASSTGPAGTDTQYFGPGTRLTVL.

The rearrangement uses TRBV5-1 and TRBJ2-7; 7 nucleotides line up with TRBD1. Trimming took 0 bases from V and 6 from J; bases not matched to a gene: 6. CDR3 length: 14 amino acids. Germline loops: CDR1 SGHRS, CDR2 YFSETQ. The CDR3 DNA is TGCGCCAGCAGCTTGGAATCACAGGGGAGCGAGCAGTACTTC. Translating gives CASSLESQGSEQYF.

V is TRBV7-2 and J is TRBJ1-1; D not certain. V lost 5 bases, J lost 6 bases, and 16 bases lay in between. CDR3 length equals 14 residues. Germline V gene lookup returns CDR1 SGHTA and CDR2 FQGNSA. CDR3 in DNA: TGTGCCAGCAGCCTAAGGTTGTCAGGCGCTGAAGCTTTCTTT. It encodes CASSLRLSGAEAFF. Full variable domain (outside the CDR3, taken from reference TRBV7-2 and TRBJ1-1): GAGVSQSPSNKVTEKGKDVELRCDPISGHTALYWYRQSLGQGLEFLIYFQGNSAPDKSGLPSDRFSAERTGGSVSTLTIQRTQQEDSAVYLCASSLRLSGAEAFFGQGTRLTVV.

The chain is built from TRBV5-5 and TRBJ1-2, with D uncertain. Germline V gives CDR1 SGHKS, CDR2 YYEKEE (reference sequence). Trimming removed 2 bases from V and 8 bases from J, with 10 bases in between. The CDR3 has 12 residues. CDR3 DNA sequence: TGTGCCAGCAGCTTCGCAGAGGAGGGCTACACCTTC. Translating gives CASSFAEEGYTF.

In its sample, this clone was seen once. J is TRBJ1-1 and V is TRBV7-9, with D unclear. The germline gives CDR1 SEHNR, CDR2 FQNEAQ (reference sequence). This CDR3 is built from 15 residues. V was trimmed by 1 base and J by 2 bases, leaving 11 bases between them. The DNA of the CDR3 is TGTGCCAGCAGCTTAGGGTCAGACCCCAACACTGAAGCTTTCTTT. It yields the protein CASSLGSDPNTEAFF. Drawing the rest from reference TRBV7-9 and TRBJ1-1, the complete variable domain is DTGVSQNPRHKITKRGQNVTFRCDPISEHNRLYWYRQTLGQGPEFLTYFQNEAQLEKSRLLSDRFSAERPKGSFSTLEIQRTEQGDSAMYLCASSLGSDPNTEAFFGQGTRLTVV.

The chain is built from TRBV27 and TRBJ1-2; perhaps TRBD1 as D (5 bases). The CDR3 runs to 15 residues. Deletions cut 1 base from V and 4 bases from J, with 13 bases between. Germline loops: CDR1 MNHEY, CDR2 SMNVEV (reference sequence). The CDR3 nucleotides read TGTGCCAGCAGTTTATTAGGGGACGGACCCTATGGCTACACCTTC. As protein: CASSLLGDGPYGYTF.

This clone was picked up many times. This rearrangement joins TRBV7-2 to TRBJ2-3; TRBD1 is a possible D gene (6 bases). Trimming pared 4 bases from V and 9 bases from J, leaving 20 bases between. This CDR3 comprises 15 residues. CDR1 is SGHTA, CDR2 FQGNSA, per germline. This CDR3 is CASSSVGGGQGTQYF. DNA of the CDR3: TGTGCCAGCAGCTCCGTGGGTGGGGGCCAGGGAACGCAGTATTTT.

The V gene is TRBV23-1, the J gene TRBJ1-5; 9 bases align to TRBD1. Being an ORF, TRBV23-1 has a function that is uncertain. Trimming at V came to 1 base and at J to 3 bases, leaving 4 bases not matched to a gene. The CDR3 totals 16 residues. The CDR3 is CASSQYGTGYNQPQHF. CDR3 bases: TGCGCCAGCAGTCAATATGGGACAGGGTACAATCAGCCCCAGCATTTT.

As regards this clone: This CDR3 is also generated by other DNA sequences in the sample. The V and J genes are TRBV2 and TRBJ2-7, with TRBD2 as a possible D gene (5 bases). Per the germline V gene, CDR1 is SNHLY and CDR2 is FYNNEI. The V and J ends lost 6 bases and 3 bases respectively, with 6 bases between them. The CDR3 runs to 11 residues. In DNA form, the CDR3 reads TGTGCCAGCAGGAGGGACTACGAGCAGTACTTC. This sequence encodes CASRRDYEQYF.

The chain combines TRBV7-9 with TRBJ2-7, with TRBD1 matching 10 bases. From germline, CDR1 is SEHNR and CDR2 FQNEAQ (reference sequence). The CDR3 contains 16 residues. V shed 2 bases and J 5 bases; nucleotides not matched to a gene: 9. This CDR3 reads CASSLISGDRGHEQYF. The CDR3 coding sequence is TGTGCCAGCAGCTTAATATCCGGGGACAGGGGACACGAGCAGTACTTC. Based on the CDR3 plus reference TRBV7-9 and TRBJ2-7, the full variable domain is DTGVSQNPRHKITKRGQNVTFRCDPISEHNRLYWYRQTLGQGPEFLTYFQNEAQLEKSRLLSDRFSAERPKGSFSTLEIQRTEQGDSAMYLCASSLISGDRGHEQYFGPGTRLTVT.

This rearrangement joins TRBV11-2 to TRBJ2-2; D possibly matches TRBD1 or TRBD2 (5 bases each). Germline loops: CDR1 SGHAT, CDR2 FQNNGV. The length of the CDR3 is 16 residues. V was pared by 4 bases and J by 3 bases, with 15 bases between. The CDR3 nucleotides read TGTGCCAGCAGCTCTTACCCGAGGGGTGACACCGGGGAGCTGTTTTTT. Translating gives CASSSYPRGDTGELFF.

J is TRBJ2-7 and V is TRBV9, with 8 nucleotides matching TRBD1. The CDR3 is made up of 15 amino acids. Germline V gene data show CDR1 as SGDLS and CDR2 as YYNGEE. The V gene end was trimmed by 0 bases and the J gene end by 6 bases; junction bases not matched to a gene: 8. The DNA for the CDR3 is TGTGCCAGCAGCGTAGCGCCCGGACAGGGCTCCGAGCAGTACTTC. Residues: CASSVAPGQGSEQYF.

This rearrangement joins TRBV4-1 to TRBJ1-4; D gene ambiguous. The ends were cut back, 4 bases at V and 0 bases at J, with 9 bases in the middle. CDR1 and CDR2 from the germline V gene are MGHRA and YSYEKL. This CDR3 has 15 amino acids. The CDR3 is CASSPPGATNEKLFF. The DNA for the CDR3 is TGCGCCAGCAGCCCACCAGGTGCAACTAATGAAAAACTGTTTTTT.

The CDR3: CASKAHYEQYF. For the CDR3, the DNA is TGTGCCAGCAAAGCCCACTACGAGCAGTACTTC. This chain uses TRBV28 with TRBJ2-7, with D uncertain. V was trimmed by 7 bases and J by 3 bases, leaving 7 bases between them. This CDR3 region has 11 residues. Germline-derived CDR1 and CDR2 are MDHEN and SYDVKM.

The chain employs TRBV7-9 and TRBJ2-6, with 7 bases aligning to TRBD1. This CDR3 comprises 15 residues. Trimming cost V 5 bases and J 3 bases; bases outside gene matches: 4. CDR1 is SEHNR and CDR2 is FQNEAQ in the germline V gene (reference sequence). CDR3 bases: TGTGCCAGCAGCCGCAGGGGGAATGGGGCCAACGTCCTGACTTTC. It encodes CASSRRGNGANVLTF.

The chain is built from TRBV10-3 and TRBJ1-2; the D is unclear. Trimming left V 4 bases short and J 7 bases short, with 10 bases between. The CDR3 has 12 amino acids. Germline values: CDR1 ENHRY, CDR2 SYGVKD. The CDR3 region has the DNA TGTGCCATCAGTGGGGATTCTTCTGGCTACACCTTC. Translation: CAISGDSSGYTF.

This chain joins TRBV5-1 and TRBJ2-3; 7 bases match TRBD1. Germline CDR1 is SGHRS and CDR2 is YFSETQ. The CDR3 is 15 residues long. The V gene end was trimmed by 2 bases and the J gene end by 4 bases; junction bases not matched to a gene: 7. The CDR3 DNA reads TGCGCCAGCAGCTTCCGGGACAGCCCAGCAGATACGCAGTATTTT. Encoded protein: CASSFRDSPADTQYF.

This chain joins TRBV30 and TRBJ1-2, with no clear D. Trimming cost V 0 bases and J 0 bases, with 2 bases left between them. Germline-derived CDR1 and CDR2 are GTSNPN and SVGIG (reference sequence). The CDR3 consists of 12 residues. CDR3 amino acids: CAWSVANYGYTF. CDR3 nucleotides: TGTGCCTGGAGTGTAGCTAACTATGGCTACACCTTC.

V and J are TRBV19 and TRBJ2-1; 13 bases map to TRBD2. The germline V gene has CDR1 LNHDA and CDR2 SQIVND (reference sequence). This CDR3 region has 16 residues. Unmatched junction bases numbered 9, after V lost 5 bases and J lost 8 bases. This chain's CDR3 is CASSPGLAGTSDEQFF. The CDR3 DNA reads TGTGCCAGTAGTCCGGGACTAGCGGGAACGTCGGATGAGCAGTTCTTC. Drawing the rest from reference TRBV19 and TRBJ2-1, the complete variable domain is DGGITQSPKYLFRKEGQNVTLSCEQNLNHDAMYWYRQDPGQGLRLIYYSQIVNDFQKGDIAEGYSVSREKKESFPLTVTSAQKNPTAFYLCASSPGLAGTSDEQFFGPGTRLTVL.

The genes are TRBV11-2 and TRBJ1-2, with D unclear. The germline V gene has CDR1 SGHAT and CDR2 FQNNGV. The CDR3 totals 12 residues. V dropped 4 bases and J dropped 7 bases, with 10 bases sitting between them. CDR3 protein: CASSSPVSGYTF. The CDR3 nucleotides read TGTGCCAGCAGCTCGCCTGTTTCTGGCTACACCTTC. Together with reference TRBV11-2 and TRBJ1-2, the CDR3 gives the full variable domain: EAGVAQSPRYKIIEKRQSVAFWCNPISGHATLYWYQQILGQGPKLLIQFQNNGVVDDSQLPKDRFSAERLKGVDSTLKIQPAKLEDSAVYLCASSSPVSGYTFGSGTRLTVV.

This chain uses TRBV4-3 with TRBJ2-7; TRBD2 aligns across 8 bases. The germline gives CDR1 LGHNA, CDR2 YSLEER. The CDR3 contains 13 residues. V lost 4 bases to trimming and J lost 3 bases; unmatched junction nucleotides: 2. CDR3 residues: CASSLREGYEQYF. CDR3 DNA sequence: TGCGCCAGCAGCCTCCGGGAGGGCTACGAGCAGTACTTC.